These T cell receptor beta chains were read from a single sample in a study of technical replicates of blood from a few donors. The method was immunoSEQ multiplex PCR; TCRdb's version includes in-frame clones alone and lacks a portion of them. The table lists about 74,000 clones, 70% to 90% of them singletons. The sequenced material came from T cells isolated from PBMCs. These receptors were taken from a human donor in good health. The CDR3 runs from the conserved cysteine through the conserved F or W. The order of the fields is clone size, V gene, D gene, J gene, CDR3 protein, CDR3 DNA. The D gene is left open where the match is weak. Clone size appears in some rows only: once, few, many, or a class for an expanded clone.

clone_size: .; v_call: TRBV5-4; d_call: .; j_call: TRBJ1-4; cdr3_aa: CASSTDSLTNEKLFF; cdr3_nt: TGTGCCAGCAGCACAGACAGCCTCACTAATGAAAAACTGTTTTTT
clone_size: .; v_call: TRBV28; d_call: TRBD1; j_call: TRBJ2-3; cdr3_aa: CASSSPRGSTDTQYF; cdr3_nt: TGTGCCAGCAGTTCCCCCAGGGGGAGCACAGATACGCAGTATTTT
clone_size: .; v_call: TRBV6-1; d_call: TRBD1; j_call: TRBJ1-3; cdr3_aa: CASNDREGGNTIYF; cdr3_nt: TGTGCCAGCAACGACAGGGAAGGGGGAAACACCATATATTTT
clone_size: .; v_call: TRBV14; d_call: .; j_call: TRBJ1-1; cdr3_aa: CASSQGGRNTEAFF; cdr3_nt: TGTGCCAGCAGCCAAGGGGGCCGGAACACTGAAGCTTTCTTT
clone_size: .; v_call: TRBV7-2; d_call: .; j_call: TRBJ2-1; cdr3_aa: CASSLALSWVNEQFF; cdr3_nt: TGTGCCAGCAGCTTAGCGCTTAGCTGGGTTAATGAGCAGTTCTTC
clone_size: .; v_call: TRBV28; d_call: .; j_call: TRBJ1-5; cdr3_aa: CASSRQGIIYQPQHF; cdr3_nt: TGTGCCAGCAGTCGCCAGGGGATTATCTATCAGCCCCAGCATTTT
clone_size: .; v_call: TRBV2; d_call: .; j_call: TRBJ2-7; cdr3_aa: CASTGVPYEQYF; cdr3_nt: TGTGCCAGCACGGGGGTGCCCTACGAGCAGTACTTC
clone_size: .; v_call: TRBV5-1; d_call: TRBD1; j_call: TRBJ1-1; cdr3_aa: CASSRGTGAAEAFF; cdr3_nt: TGCGCCAGCAGCCGAGGGACAGGGGCCGCTGAAGCTTTCTTT
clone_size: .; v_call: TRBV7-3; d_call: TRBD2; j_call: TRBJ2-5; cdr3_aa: CASSWGGETQYF; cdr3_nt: TGTGCCAGCAGCTGGGGGGGGGAGACCCAGTACTTC
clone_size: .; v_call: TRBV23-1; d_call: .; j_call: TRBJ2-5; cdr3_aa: CASSQPHGSTQETQYF; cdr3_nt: TGCGCCAGCAGTCAGCCTCACGGGAGCACTCAAGAGACCCAGTACTTC
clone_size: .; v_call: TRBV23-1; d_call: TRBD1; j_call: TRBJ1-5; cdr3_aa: CARNRTVGQGNHSNQPQHF; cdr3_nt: TGCGCCAGAAACAGAACCGTGGGACAGGGTAATCATAGCAATCAGCCCCAGCATTTT
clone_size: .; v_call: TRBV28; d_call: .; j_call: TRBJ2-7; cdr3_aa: CASSFHGRNYEQYF; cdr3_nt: TGTGCCAGCAGTTTCCACGGGAGAAATTACGAGCAGTACTTC
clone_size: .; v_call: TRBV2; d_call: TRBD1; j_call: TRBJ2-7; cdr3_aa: CASSEHRGQGYEQYF; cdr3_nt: TGTGCCAGCAGTGAACATCGGGGACAGGGCTACGAGCAGTACTTC
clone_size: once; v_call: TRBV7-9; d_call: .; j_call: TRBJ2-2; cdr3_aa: CASSFTVSGSGELFF; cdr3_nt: TGTGCCAGCAGCTTTACAGTCTCAGGGTCCGGGGAGCTGTTTTTT
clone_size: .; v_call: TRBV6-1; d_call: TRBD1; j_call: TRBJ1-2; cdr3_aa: CASSTRQGLNYGYTF; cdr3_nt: TGTGCCAGCAGTACTCGACAGGGCTTAAACTATGGCTACACCTTC
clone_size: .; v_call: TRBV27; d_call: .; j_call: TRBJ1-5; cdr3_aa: CASSSPGSGNQPQHF; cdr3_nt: TGTGCCAGCAGCTCGCCAGGGTCCGGCAATCAGCCCCAGCATTTT
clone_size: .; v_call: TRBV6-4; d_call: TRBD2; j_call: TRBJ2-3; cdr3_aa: CASSVWRELTDTQYF; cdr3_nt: TGTGCCAGCAGTGTCTGGCGGGAGTTAACAGATACGCAGTATTTT
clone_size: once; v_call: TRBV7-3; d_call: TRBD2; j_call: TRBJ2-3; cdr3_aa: CASSLTHTTSGGTDTQYF; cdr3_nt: TGTGCCAGCAGCTTAACACATACGACTAGCGGGGGCACAGATACGCAGTATTTT
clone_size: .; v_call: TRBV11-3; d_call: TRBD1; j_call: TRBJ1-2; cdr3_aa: CASSPQGALGGYTF; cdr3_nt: TGTGCCAGCAGCCCACAGGGGGCTTTAGGTGGCTACACCTTC
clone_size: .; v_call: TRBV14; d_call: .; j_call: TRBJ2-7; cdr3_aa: CASSQGYRAREQYF; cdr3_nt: TGTGCCAGCAGCCAGGGCTACAGGGCGCGCGAGCAGTACTTC
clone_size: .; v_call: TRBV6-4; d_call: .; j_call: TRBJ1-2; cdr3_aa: CASSPGGNYGYTF; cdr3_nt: TGTGCCAGCAGCCCCGGAGGTAACTATGGCTACACCTTC
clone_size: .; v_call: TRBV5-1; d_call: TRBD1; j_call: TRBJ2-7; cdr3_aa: CASSFRDRVIDEQYF; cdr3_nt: TGCGCCAGCAGCTTTCGGGACAGGGTGATCGACGAGCAGTACTTC
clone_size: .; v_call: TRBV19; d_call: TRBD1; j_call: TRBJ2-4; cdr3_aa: CASSIDRGKNIQYF; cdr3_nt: TGTGCCAGTAGTATCGACAGGGGTAAAAACATTCAGTACTTC
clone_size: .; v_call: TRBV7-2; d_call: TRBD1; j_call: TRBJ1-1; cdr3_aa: CASSSGQGGLNTEAFF; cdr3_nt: TGTGCCAGCAGCTCTGGACAGGGAGGGTTGAACACTGAAGCTTTCTTT
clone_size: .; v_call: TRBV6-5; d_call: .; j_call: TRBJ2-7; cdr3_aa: CASSYRESYEQYF; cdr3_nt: TGTGCCAGCAGTTACCGGGAGAGTTACGAGCAGTACTTC
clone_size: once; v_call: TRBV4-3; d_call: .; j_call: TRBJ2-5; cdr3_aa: CASSHTGLGDETQYF; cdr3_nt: TGCGCCAGCAGCCACACAGGGTTAGGAGACGAGACCCAGTACTTC
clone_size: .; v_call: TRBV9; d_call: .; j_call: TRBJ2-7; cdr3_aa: CASSGGSGGSYEQYF; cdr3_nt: TGTGCCAGCAGCGGAGGATCCGGCGGCTCCTACGAGCAGTACTTC
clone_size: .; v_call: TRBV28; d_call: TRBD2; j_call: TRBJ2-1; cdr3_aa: CASGGLAGYNEQFF; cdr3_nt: TGTGCCAGCGGTGGACTAGCGGGATATAATGAGCAGTTCTTC
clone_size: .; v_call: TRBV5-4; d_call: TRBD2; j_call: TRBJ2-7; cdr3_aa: CASRNSGRDWEQYF; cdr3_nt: TGTGCCAGCAGAAATAGCGGGAGAGACTGGGAGCAGTACTTC
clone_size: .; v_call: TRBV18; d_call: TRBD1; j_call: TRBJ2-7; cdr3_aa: CASSLGGASYEQYF; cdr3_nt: TGTGCCAGCTCCCTAGGGGGCGCCTCCTACGAGCAGTACTTC
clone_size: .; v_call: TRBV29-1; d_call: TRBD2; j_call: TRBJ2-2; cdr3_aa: CSVDGLAGAPGELFF; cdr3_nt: TGCAGCGTTGACGGGCTAGCGGGAGCCCCCGGGGAGCTGTTTTTT
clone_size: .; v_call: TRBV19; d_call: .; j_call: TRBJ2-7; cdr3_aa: CASSIIDSSYEQYF; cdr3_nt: TGTGCCAGTAGTATAATTGATAGCTCCTACGAGCAGTACTTC
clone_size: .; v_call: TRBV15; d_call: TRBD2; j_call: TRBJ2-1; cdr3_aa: CATSRLAGDDEQFF; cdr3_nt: TGTGCCACCAGCAGACTAGCGGGAGATGATGAGCAGTTCTTC
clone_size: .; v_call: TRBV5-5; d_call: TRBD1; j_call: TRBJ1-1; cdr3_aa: CASSSKWTGTNTEAFF; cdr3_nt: TGTGCCAGCAGCTCAAAGTGGACAGGGACGAACACTGAAGCTTTCTTT
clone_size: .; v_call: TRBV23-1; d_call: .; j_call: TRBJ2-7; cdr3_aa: CASSQTTYEQYF; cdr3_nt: TGCGCCAGCAGTCAGACAACCTACGAGCAGTACTTC
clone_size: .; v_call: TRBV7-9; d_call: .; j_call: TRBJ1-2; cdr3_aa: CASSLEAGNGYTF; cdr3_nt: TGTGCCAGCAGCTTAGAGGCCGGGAACGGCTACACCTTC
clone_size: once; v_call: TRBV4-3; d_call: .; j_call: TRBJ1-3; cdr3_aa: CASSQDLEVISQGNTIYF; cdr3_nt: TGCGCCAGCAGCCAAGATTTGGAGGTAATTAGCCAAGGAAACACCATATATTTT
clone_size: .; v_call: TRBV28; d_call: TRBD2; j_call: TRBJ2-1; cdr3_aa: CASSPGLGIDEQFF; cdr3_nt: TGTGCCTCATCACCGGGACTAGGCATCGATGAGCAGTTCTTC
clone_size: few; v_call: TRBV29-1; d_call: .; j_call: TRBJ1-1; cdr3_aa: CSVDRGTEAFF; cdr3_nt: TGCAGCGTTGACAGGGGTACTGAAGCTTTCTTT
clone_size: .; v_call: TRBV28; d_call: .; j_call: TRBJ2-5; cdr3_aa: CASSFRETQYF; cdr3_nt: TGTGCCAGCAGTTTTAGAGAGACCCAGTACTTC
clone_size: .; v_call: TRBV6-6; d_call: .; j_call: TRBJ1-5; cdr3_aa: CASSYVGNQPQHF; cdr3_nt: TGTGCCAGCAGTTACGTAGGCAATCAGCCCCAGCATTTT
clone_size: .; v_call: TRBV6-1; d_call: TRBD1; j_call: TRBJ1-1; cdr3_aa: CASSANRGQGTEAFF; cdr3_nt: TGTGCCAGCAGCGCCAACAGGGGGCAGGGCACTGAAGCTTTCTTT
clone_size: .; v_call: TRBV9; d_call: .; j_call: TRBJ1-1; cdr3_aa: CASSVDPYTGGHTEAFF; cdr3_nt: TGTGCCAGCAGCGTGGATCCATACACAGGAGGGCACACTGAAGCTTTCTTT
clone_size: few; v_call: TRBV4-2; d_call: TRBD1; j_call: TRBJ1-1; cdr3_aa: CASSQEGQGSLMNTEAFF; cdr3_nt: TGTGCCAGCAGCCAGGAGGGACAGGGGAGCCTCATGAACACTGAAGCTTTCTTT
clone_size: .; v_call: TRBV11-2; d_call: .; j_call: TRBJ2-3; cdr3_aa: CASSLWSGSTDTQYF; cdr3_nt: TGTGCCAGCAGCTTATGGAGCGGGAGCACAGATACGCAGTATTTT
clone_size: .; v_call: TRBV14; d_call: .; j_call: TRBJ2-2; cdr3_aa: CASSRHGGWDTGELFF; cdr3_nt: TGTGCCAGCAGCCGACACGGGGGATGGGACACCGGGGAGCTGTTTTTT
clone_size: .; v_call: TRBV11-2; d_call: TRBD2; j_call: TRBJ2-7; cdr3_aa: CASSWAGGGSYEQYF; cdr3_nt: TGTGCCAGCAGTTGGGCCGGGGGGGGCTCCTACGAGCAGTACTTC
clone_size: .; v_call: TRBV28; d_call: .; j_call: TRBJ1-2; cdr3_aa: CASSLGAPRGYTF; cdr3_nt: TGTGCCAGCAGTTTAGGGGCCCCTCGAGGCTACACCTTC
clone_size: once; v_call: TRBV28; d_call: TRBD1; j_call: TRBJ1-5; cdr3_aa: CASSSRGQSNQPQHF; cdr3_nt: TGTGCCAGCAGTTCAAGGGGACAGTCCAATCAGCCCCAGCATTTT
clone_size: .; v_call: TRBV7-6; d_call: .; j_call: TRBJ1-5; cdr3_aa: CASSPWGRVSNQPQHF; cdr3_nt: TGTGCCAGCAGCCCCTGGGGGCGGGTTAGCAATCAGCCCCAGCATTTT
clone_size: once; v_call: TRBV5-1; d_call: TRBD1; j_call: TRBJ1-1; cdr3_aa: CASSNDRASTEAFF; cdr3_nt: TGCGCCAGCAGCAATGACAGGGCCTCTACTGAAGCTTTCTTT
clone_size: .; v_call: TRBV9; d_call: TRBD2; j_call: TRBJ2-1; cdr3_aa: CASSRSGGRSYNEQFF; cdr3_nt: TGTGCCAGCAGCCGTAGCGGCGGGAGGAGTTACAATGAGCAGTTCTTC
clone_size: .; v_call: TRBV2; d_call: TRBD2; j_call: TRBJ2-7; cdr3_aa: CASTGTSGRVQSYEQYF; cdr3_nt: TGTGCCAGCACCGGGACTAGCGGGAGGGTACAATCCTACGAGCAGTACTTC